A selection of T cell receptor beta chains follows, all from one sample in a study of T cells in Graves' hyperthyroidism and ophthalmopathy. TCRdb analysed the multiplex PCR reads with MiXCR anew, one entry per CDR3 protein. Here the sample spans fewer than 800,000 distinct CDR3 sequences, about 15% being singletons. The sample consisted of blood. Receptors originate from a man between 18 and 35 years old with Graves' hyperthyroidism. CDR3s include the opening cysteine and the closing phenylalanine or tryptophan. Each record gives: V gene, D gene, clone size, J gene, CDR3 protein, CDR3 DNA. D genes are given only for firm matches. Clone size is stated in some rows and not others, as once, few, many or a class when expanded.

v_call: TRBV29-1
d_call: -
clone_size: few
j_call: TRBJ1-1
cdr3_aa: CSVERGNTEAFF
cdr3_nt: TGCAGCGTTGAAAGGGGGAACACTGAAGCTTTCTTT

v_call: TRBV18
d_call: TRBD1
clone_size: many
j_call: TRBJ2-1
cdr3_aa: CASSSDRGIWNEQFF
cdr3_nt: TGTGCCAGCTCGTCGGACAGGGGGATTTGGAATGAGCAGTTCTTC

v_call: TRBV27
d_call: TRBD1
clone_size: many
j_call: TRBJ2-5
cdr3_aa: CASSSDRDRKETQYF
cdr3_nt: TGTGCCAGCAGTTCAGACCGGGACAGAAAAGAGACCCAGTACTTC

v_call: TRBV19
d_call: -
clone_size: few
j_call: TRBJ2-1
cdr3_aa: CASSAVGGVLNEQFF
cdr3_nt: TGTGCCAGCTCCGCGGTAGGCGGGGTCTTGAATGAGCAGTTCTTC

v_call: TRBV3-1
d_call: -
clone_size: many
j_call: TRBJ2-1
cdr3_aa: CASSRQAGPWNEQFF
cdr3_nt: TGTGCCAGCAGCCGCCAGGCGGGTCCTTGGAATGAGCAGTTCTTC

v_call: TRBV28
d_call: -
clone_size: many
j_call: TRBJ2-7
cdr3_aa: CASSPQGRATYEQYF
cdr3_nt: TGTGCCAGCAGCCCCCAAGGCAGGGCGACCTACGAGCAGTACTTC

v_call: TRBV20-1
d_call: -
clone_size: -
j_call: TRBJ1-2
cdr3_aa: CSAREAGQRFSTGYTF
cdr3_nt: TGCAGTGCTAGAGAGGCAGGACAGAGATTTTCTACTGGCTACACCTTC

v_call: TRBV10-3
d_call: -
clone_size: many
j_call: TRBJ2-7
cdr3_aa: CAISESTSRSEQYF
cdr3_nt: TGTGCCATCAGTGAGAGTACTAGTAGGTCCGAGCAGTACTTC

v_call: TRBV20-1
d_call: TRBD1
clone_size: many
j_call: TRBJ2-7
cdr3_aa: CSALGQDLQYF
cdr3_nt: TGCAGTGCTCTCGGACAGGATTTGCAGTACTTC

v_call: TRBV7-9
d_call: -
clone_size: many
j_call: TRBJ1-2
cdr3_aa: CASTTSGTNYGYTF
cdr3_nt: TGTGCCAGCACCACATCGGGGACGAACTATGGCTACACCTTC

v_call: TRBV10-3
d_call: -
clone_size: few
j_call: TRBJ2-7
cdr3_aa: CAISDSAYEQYF
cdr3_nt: TGTGCCATCAGTGACAGCGCCTACGAGCAGTACTTC

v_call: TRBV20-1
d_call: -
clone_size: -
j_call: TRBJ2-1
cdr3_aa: CSAQTVEQFF
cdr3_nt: TGCAGTGCTCAGACAGTAGAGCAGTTCTTC

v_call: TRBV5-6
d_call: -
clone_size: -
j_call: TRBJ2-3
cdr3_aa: CASSLGPGLPLDTQYF
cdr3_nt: TGTGCCAGCAGCTTGGGCCCAGGACTTCCCCTCGATACGCAGTATTTT

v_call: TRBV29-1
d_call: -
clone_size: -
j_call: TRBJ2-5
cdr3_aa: CSVAGEETQYF
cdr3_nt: TGCAGCGTCGCCGGGGAAGAGACCCAGTACTTC

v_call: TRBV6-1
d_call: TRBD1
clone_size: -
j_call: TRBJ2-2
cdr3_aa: CASSPFLRDRVFGAGELFF
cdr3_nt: TGTGCCAGCAGTCCCTTCCTTCGGGACAGGGTTTTTGGTGCCGGGGAGCTGTTTTTT

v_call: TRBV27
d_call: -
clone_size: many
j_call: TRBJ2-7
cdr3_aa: CASSLSFGVYTYEQYF
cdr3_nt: TGTGCCAGCTCCCTTTCTTTCGGGGTCTACACCTACGAGCAGTACTTC

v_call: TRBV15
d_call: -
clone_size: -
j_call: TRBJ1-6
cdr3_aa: CATSRENSPLHF
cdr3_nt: TGTGCCACCAGCAGAGAAAATTCACCCCTCCACTTT

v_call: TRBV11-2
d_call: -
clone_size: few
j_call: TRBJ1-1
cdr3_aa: CASSFLAGAGGNTEAFF
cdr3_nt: TGTGCCAGCAGCTTTTTAGCGGGAGCCGGAGGGAACACTGAAGCTTTCTTT

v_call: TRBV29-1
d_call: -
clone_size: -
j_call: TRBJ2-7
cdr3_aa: CSGRDTEYEQYF
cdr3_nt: TGCAGCGGACGGGACACAGAATACGAGCAGTACTTC

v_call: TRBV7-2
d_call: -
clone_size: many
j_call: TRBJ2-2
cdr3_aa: CASSYNRNTGELFF
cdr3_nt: TGTGCCAGCAGCTACAATAGGAACACCGGGGAGCTGTTTTTT

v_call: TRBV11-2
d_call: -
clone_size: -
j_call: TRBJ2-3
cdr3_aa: CASISPEDTQYF
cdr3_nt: TGTGCCAGCATCTCCCCCGAAGATACGCAGTATTTT

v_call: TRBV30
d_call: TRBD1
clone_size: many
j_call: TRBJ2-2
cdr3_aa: CAWSVGTGNTGELFF
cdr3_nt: TGTGCCTGGAGCGTGGGGACAGGGAACACCGGGGAGCTGTTTTTT

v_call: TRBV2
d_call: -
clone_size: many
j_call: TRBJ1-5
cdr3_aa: CASSASGLRNQPQHF
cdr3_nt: TGTGCCAGCAGTGCCTCGGGGCTTCGCAATCAGCCCCAGCATTTT

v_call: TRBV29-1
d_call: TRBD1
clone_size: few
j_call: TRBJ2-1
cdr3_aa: CSVPGQNYNEQFF
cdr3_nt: TGCAGCGTACCGGGACAGAACTACAATGAGCAGTTCTTC

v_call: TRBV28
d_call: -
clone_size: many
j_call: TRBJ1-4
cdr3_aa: CASSEEEKLFF
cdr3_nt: TGTGCCAGCAGCGAGGAAGAAAAACTGTTTTTT

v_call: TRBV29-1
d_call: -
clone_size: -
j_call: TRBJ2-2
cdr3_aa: CSVAYNSYTGELFF
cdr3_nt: TGCAGCGTCGCATATAATAGCTACACCGGGGAGCTGTTTTTT

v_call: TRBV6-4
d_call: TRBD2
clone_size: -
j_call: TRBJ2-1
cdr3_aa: CASSPLGTSGYNEQFF
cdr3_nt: TGTGCCAGCAGTCCCCTCGGGACTAGCGGGTACAATGAGCAGTTCTTC

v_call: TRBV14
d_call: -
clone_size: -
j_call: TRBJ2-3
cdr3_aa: CASSPQVRDTQYF
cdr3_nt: TGTGCCAGCAGCCCCCAGGTCCGAGATACGCAGTATTTT

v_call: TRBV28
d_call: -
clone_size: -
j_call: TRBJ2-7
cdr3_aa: CASSRPSNYEQYF
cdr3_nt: TGTGCCAGCAGCCGCCCCTCTAACTACGAGCAGTACTTC

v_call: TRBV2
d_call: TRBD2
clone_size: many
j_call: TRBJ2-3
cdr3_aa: CASAALAVPDTQYF
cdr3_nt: TGTGCCAGCGCCGCACTAGCGGTCCCAGATACGCAGTATTTT

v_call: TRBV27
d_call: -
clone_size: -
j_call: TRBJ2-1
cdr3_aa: CASSLWANNEQFF
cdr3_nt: TGTGCCAGCAGTTTATGGGCCAACAATGAGCAGTTCTTC

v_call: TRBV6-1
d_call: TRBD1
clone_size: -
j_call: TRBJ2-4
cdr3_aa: CASSPDRGPAKNIQYF
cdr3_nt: TGTGCCAGCAGCCCTGACAGGGGGCCTGCCAAAAACATTCAGTACTTC

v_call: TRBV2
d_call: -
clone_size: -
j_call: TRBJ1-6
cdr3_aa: CASSGGGRHTPLHF
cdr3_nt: TGTGCCAGCAGTGGTGGAGGAAGACATACACCCCTCCACTTT

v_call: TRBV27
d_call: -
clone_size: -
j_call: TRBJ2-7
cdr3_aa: CASSSRLDSTYEQYF
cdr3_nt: TGTGCCAGCAGTTCCAGACTCGATTCCACCTACGAGCAGTACTTC

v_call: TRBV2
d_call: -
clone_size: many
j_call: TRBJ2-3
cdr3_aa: CASSENSGSDTQYF
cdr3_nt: TGTGCCAGCAGTGAAAACTCAGGGTCCGATACGCAGTATTTT

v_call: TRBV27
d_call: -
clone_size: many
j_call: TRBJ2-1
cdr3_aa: CASSSSDSYNEQFF
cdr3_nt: -

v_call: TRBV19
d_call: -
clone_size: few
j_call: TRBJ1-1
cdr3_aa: CASSRGTKNTEAFF
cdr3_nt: TGTGCCAGTAGTAGGGGGACAAAGAACACTGAAGCTTTCTTT

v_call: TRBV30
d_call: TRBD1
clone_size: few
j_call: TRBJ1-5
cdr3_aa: CAWSNGQGAGQPQHF
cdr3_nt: TGTGCCTGGAGCAACGGACAGGGGGCAGGTCAGCCCCAGCATTTT

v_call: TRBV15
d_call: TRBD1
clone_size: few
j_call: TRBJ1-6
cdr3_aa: CATSPRGQNSPLHF
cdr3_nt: TGTGCCACCAGCCCCAGGGGGCAAAATTCACCCCTCCACTTT

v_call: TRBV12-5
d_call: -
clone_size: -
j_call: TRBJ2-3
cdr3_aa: CASGPLNTDTQYF
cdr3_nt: TGTGCTAGTGGTCCCCTAAACACAGATACGCAGTATTTT

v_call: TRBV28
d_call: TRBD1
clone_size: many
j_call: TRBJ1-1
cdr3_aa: CASKEGANTEAFF
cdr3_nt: TGTGCCAGCAAGGAGGGGGCGAACACTGAAGCTTTCTTT

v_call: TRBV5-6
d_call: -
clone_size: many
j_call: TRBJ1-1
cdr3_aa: CASSLLGTEAFF
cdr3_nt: TGTGCCAGCAGTTTACTAGGCACTGAAGCTTTCTTT